This TCR beta chain came from a study of shared clonotypes between healthy human individuals. Study-wide results and limits: The study drew on few donors, limiting represented genetic and exposure-history diversity.

Terminally differentiated effector memory CD45RA+ cells were left out of the naive CD8 fraction, which was CD45RO-negative and positively selected for CCR7. In regard to this clone: Its antigen is currently unknown.

Trimming left V 2 bases short and J 4 bases short, with 19 bases between. Germline assignment: CDR1 SGHRS and CDR2 YFSETQ. The CDR3 sequence is 17 residues long. Deep-level running was used for the assay. Generated by immunoSEQ multiplex PCR, the TCRdb table keeps only in-frame clones and is missing some. The sample includes about 2.1 million clones, 93% of them seen just once. Material: naive CD8+ T cells from PBMCs. This sequence joins TRBV5-1 and TRBJ2-1; D tentatively fits TRBD1 or TRBD2 (5 bases each). The receptor was isolated from a man aged 18 to 35 in good health. Some clones in this sample may be carry-over from other donors' samples. The CDR3 nucleotides are TGCGCCAGCAGCTTCGAGATGAGGGGTCGACTATACAATGAGCAGTTCTTC. Translating it yields CASSFEMRGRLYNEQFF. Based on the CDR3 plus reference TRBV5-1 and TRBJ2-1, the full variable domain is KAGVTQTPRYLIKTRGQQVTLSCSPISGHRSVSWYQQTPGQGLQFLFEYFSETQRNKGNFPGRFSGRQFSNSRSEMNVSTLELGDSALYLCASSFEMRGRLYNEQFFGPGTRLTVL.